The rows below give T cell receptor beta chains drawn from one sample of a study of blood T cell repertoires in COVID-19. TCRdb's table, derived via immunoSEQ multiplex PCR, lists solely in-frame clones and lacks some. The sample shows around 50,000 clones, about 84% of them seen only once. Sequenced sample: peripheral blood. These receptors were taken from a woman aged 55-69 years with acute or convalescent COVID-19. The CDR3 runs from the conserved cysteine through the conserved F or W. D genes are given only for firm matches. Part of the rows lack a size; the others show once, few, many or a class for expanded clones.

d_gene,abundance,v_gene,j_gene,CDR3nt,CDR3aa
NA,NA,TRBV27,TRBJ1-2,TGTGCCAGCAGTACTCTCGGGTCTAACTATGGCTACACCTTC,CASSTLGSNYGYTF
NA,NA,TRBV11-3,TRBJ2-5,TGTGCCAGCAGCGGAACCGGGGCCCAGTACTTC,CASSGTGAQYF
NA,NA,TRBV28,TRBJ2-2,TGTGCCAGCAGTCAAGGACAGGGGGAGCTGTTTTTT,CASSQGQGELFF
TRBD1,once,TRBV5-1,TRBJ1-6,TGCGCCAGCAGCCCACGTTCCGGGACAGGGGTCAATTCACCCCTCCACTTT,CASSPRSGTGVNSPLHF
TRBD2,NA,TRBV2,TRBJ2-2,TGTGCCACCTCCAGAGCGGGAGCCACCACCGGGGAGCTGTTTTTT,CATSRAGATTGELFF
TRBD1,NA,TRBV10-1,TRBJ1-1,TGCGCCAAGGACAGGGGCACGCAGGGCACTGAAGCTTTCTTT,CAKDRGTQGTEAFF
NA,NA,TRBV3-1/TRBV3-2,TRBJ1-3,TGTGCCAGCAGCCACGGTTTGAAAACCTCTGGAAACACCATATATTTT,CASSHGLKTSGNTIYF
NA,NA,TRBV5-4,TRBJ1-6,TGTGCCAGCAGCTTGGAACCAGGGGTTTATTCACCCCTCCACTTT,CASSLEPGVYSPLHF
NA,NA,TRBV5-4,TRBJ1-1,TGTGCCACCGGTTGGGGGGGTAGGGCGGAATCGAACACTGAAGCTTTCTTT,CATGWGGRAESNTEAFF
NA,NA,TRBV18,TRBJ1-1,TGTGCCAGCTCACCCCCCGGGGGAGGGCCCACTGAAGCTTTCTTT,CASSPPGGGPTEAFF
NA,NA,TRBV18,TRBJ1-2,TGTGCCAGCTCAGTCACCACGATCGTGGAGGGCTATGGCTACACCTTC,CASSVTTIVEGYGYTF
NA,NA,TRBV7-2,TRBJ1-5,TGTGCCAGCAGCACCCAAGGGGCGTCCCAGCCCCAGCATTTT,CASSTQGASQPQHF
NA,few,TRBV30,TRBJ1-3,TGTGCCTGGAGTAAGGACAGATTGTCTGGAAACACCATATATTTT,CAWSKDRLSGNTIYF
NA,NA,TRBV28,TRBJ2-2,TGTGCCAGCAGTTTGGCGGGCGGGGAGCTGTTTTTT,CASSLAGGELFF
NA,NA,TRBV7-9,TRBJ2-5,TGTGCCAGCAGCTTGTCGGAGACCCAGTACTTC,CASSLSETQYF
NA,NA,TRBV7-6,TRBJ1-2,TGTGCCAGCAGCGCGGACAGCACCTATGGCTACACCTTC,CASSADSTYGYTF
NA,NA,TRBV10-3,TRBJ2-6,TGTGCCATCAGTGAAAGACTATCTGGGGCCAACGTCCTGACTTTC,CAISERLSGANVLTF